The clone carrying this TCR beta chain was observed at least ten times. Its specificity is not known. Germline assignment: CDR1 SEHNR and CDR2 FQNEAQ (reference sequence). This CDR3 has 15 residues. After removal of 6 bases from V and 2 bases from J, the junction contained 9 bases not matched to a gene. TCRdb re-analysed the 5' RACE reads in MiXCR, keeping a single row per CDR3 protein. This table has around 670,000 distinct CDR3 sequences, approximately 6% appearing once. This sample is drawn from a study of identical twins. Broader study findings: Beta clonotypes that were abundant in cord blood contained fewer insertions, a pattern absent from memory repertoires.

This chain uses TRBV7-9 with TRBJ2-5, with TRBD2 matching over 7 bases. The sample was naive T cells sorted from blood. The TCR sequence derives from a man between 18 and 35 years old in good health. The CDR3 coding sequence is TGTGCCAGCAGAACTCTGAATAGCGGGCAAGAGACCCAGTACTTC. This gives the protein CASRTLNSGQETQYF.